This is a list of T cell receptor beta chains from one sample in a study of blood T cell repertoires in COVID-19. Some clones are missing from TCRdb's copy, which holds only in-frame ones; the method was immunoSEQ multiplex PCR. The sample contains about 140,000 clones, about 77% of which appear only once. Material for sequencing was peripheral blood. The receptors stem from a woman aged 50 to 65 with active or convalescent COVID-19. Each CDR3 is given with its conserved first and last residue. D genes are given only for firm matches. Clone size, where shown, is once, few, many, or a class for clones that have expanded.

>NA|TRBV5-1|TRBD2|TRBJ2-1
CASSLGGSSYNEQFF
TGCGCCAGCAGCTTGGGCGGGAGCTCCTACAATGAGCAGTTCTTC
>few|TRBV11-3|NA|TRBJ1-1
CASSPGGAATEAFF
TGTGCCAGCAGCCCAGGCGGGGCAGCCACTGAAGCTTTCTTT
>NA|TRBV7-2|NA|TRBJ2-5
CASSLIGGTQYF
TGTGCCAGCAGCTTAATTGGAGGGACCCAGTACTTC
>NA|TRBV6-6|TRBD2|TRBJ2-3
CATRLAGDTDTQYF
TGTGCCACCCGACTAGCGGGGGACACAGATACGCAGTATTTT
>NA|TRBV12-3/TRBV12-4|TRBD2|TRBJ2-1
CASRGLAGNEQFF
TGTGCCAGCAGGGGACTAGCGGGGAATGAGCAGTTCTTC
>NA|TRBV7-2|TRBD2|TRBJ2-3
CASSPSGGPDTQYF
TGTGCCAGCAGCCCTAGCGGGGGGCCAGATACGCAGTATTTT
>NA|TRBV30|NA|TRBJ2-7
CAWGSFSYEQYF
TGTGCCTGGGGTTCTTTCTCCTACGAGCAGTACTTC
>NA|TRBV6-6|TRBD2|TRBJ2-1
CASSPAGVLSNEQFF
TGTGCCAGCAGCCCAGCGGGAGTCTTATCCAATGAGCAGTTCTTC
>NA|TRBV7-9|TRBD1|TRBJ2-1
CASSLYRGDEQFF
TGTGCCAGCAGCTTATACAGGGGAGATGAGCAGTTCTTC
>NA|TRBV10-2|NA|TRBJ1-1
CASSDWTSNTEAFF
TGCGCCAGCAGTGATTGGACATCGAACACTGAAGCTTTCTTT
>NA|TRBV27|NA|TRBJ2-3
CASSPWGLAERGDTQYF
TGTGCCAGCAGTCCGTGGGGGCTAGCGGAGCGGGGAGATACGCAGTATTTT
>NA|TRBV19|TRBD1|TRBJ1-2
CASRGGSVSSYTF
TGTGCCAGCAGAGGGGGCTCTGTATCTAGCTACACCTTC
>few|TRBV6-5|NA|TRBJ1-5
CASSYREGQPQHF
TGTGCCAGCAGTTACAGGGAGGGCCAGCCCCAGCATTTT
>NA|TRBV30|NA|TRBJ1-4
CAWNRALNEKLFF
TGTGCCTGGAACAGGGCTCTCAATGAAAAACTGTTTTTT
>NA|TRBV5-1|NA|TRBJ2-3
CASSSGGAASTDTQYF
TGCGCCAGCAGCTCCGGTGGAGCGGCGAGCACAGATACGCAGTATTTT
>once|TRBV7-2|NA|TRBJ1-6
CASSLSRENSPLHF
TGTGCCAGCAGCTTGAGCAGGGAAAATTCACCCCTCCACTTT
>NA|TRBV10-3|NA|TRBJ1-3
CAISDPTGSGNTIYF
TGTGCCATCAGTGACCCTACAGGCTCTGGAAACACCATATATTTT